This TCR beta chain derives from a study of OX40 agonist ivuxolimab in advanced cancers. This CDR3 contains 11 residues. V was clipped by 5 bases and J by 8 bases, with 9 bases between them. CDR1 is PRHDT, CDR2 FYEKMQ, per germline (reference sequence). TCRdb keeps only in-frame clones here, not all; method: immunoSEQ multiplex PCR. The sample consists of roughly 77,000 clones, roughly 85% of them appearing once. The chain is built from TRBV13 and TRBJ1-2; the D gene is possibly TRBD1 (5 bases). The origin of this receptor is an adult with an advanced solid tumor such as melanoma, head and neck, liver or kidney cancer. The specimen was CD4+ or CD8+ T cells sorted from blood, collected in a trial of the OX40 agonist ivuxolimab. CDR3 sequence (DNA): TGTGCCAGCAGCCAAAGGGGCGGCTACACCTTC. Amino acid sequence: CASSQRGGYTF.